Here is one T cell receptor beta chain with its context. These data come from a study of PD-L1 blockade in urothelial cancer. The time point is: peripheral blood 6 weeks after treatment start. The length of the CDR3 is 13 residues. CDR1 and CDR2 from the germline V gene are LNHDA and SQIVND (reference sequence). Trimming took 0 bases from V and 3 from J, leaving 5 bases between them. Method: immunoSEQ multiplex PCR; TCRdb's copy keeps in-frame clones and lacks some. The data contain around 46,000 clones, 82% of them singletons. The chain uses TRBV19 and TRBJ1-1, with a weak D call TRBD1 (5 bases). This specimen consisted of PBMCs, obtained around atezolizumab (anti-PD-L1) treatment. The receptor's source is a man in his fifties or sixties with urothelial cancer. The CDR3: CASSIDRDTEAFF. The CDR3 DNA reads TGTGCCAGTAGTATAGACAGGGACACTGAAGCTTTCTTT.